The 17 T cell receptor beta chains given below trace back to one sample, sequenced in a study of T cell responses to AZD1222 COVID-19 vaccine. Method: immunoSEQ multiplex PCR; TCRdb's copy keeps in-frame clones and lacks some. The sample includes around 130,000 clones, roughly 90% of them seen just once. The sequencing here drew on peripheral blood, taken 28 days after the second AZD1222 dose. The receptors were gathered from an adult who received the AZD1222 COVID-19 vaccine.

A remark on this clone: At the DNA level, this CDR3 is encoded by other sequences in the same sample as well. Here the CDR3 DNA reads TGTGCCAGCTCACCCGGGTTACAAGAGACCCAGTACTTC. As protein: CASSPGLQETQYF. The rearrangement links TRBV18 to TRBJ2-5; no firm D call. This CDR3 spans 13 amino acids. The V gene lost 3 bases and the J gene lost 2 bases, with 7 bases spanning the gap. Germline CDR1 reads KGHSH; CDR2 reads LQKENI.

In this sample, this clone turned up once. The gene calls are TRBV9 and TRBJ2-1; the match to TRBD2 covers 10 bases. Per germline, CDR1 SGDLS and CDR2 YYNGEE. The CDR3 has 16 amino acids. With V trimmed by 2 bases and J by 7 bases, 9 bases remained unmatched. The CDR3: CASSVAGAGGWNEQFF. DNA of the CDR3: TGTGCCAGCAGCGTTGCCGGAGCGGGGGGGTGGAATGAGCAGTTCTTC.

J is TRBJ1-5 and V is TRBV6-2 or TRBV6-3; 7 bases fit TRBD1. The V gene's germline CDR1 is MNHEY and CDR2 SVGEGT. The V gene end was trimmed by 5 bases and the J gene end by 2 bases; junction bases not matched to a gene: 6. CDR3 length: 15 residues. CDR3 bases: TGTGCCAGCAGTAAAACAGGGGCAGGCAATCAGCCCCAGCATTTT. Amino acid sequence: CASSKTGAGNQPQHF.

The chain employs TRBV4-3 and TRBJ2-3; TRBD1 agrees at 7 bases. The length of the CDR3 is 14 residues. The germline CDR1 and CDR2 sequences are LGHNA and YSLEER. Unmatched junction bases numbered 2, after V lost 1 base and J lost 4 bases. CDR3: CASSQVTGSDTQYF. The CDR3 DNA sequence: TGCGCCAGCAGCCAAGTGACAGGGTCAGATACGCAGTATTTT.

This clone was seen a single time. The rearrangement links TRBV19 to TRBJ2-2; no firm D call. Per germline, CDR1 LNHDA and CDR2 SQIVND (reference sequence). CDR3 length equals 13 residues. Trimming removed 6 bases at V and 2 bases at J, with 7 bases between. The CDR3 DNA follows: TGTGCCAGTAGGGACGGTAACACCGGGGAGCTGTTTTTT. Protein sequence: CASRDGNTGELFF.

The CDR3 DNA sequence: TGCAGCGTTGAAGAGGTGGGCCAAGAGACCCAGTACTTC. Its translation: CSVEEVGQETQYF. V is TRBV29-1 and J is TRBJ2-5; D uncertain. The germline V and J ends were trimmed by 0 bases and 1 base, with 6 bases remaining between them. The CDR3 totals 13 residues. Germline lookup yields CDR1 SQVTM and CDR2 ANQGSEA.

DNA for the CDR3: TGTGCCAGCAGCTTCAAAGGGGGCTATGGCTACACCTTC. Protein product: CASSFKGGYGYTF. V gene TRBV7-2 combines with J gene TRBJ1-2, with D maybe TRBD1 (6 bases). Trimming stripped 3 bases from V and 4 bases from J, with 9 bases between. Germline CDR1 and CDR2: SGHTA and FQGNSA. This CDR3 comprises 13 residues.

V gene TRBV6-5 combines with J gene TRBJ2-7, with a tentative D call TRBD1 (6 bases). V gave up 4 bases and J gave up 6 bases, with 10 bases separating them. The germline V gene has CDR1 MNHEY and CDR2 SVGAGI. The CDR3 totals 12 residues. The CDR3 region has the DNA TGTGCCAGCAGTTCCACGACAGGCGAGCAGTACTTC. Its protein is CASSSTTGEQYF.

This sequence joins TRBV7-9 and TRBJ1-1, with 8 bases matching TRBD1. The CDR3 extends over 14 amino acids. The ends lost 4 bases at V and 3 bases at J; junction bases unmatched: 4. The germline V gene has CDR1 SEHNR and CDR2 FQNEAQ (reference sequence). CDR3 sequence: CASSSGGGYTEAFF. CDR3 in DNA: TGTGCCAGCAGCTCAGGGGGCGGTTACACTGAAGCTTTCTTT.

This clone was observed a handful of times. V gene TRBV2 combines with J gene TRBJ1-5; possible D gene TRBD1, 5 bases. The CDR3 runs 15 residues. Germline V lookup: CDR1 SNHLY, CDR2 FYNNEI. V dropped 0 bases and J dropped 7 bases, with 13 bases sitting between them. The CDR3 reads CASSEALRGGQPQHF. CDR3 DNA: TGTGCCAGCAGTGAAGCGCTTAGGGGTGGCCAGCCCCAGCATTTT.

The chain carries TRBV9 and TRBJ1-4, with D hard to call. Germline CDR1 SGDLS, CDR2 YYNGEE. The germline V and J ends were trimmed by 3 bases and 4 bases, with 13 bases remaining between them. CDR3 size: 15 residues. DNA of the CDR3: TGTGCCAGCAGCGGGGGTCTCACCATTAATGAAAAACTGTTTTTT. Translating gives CASSGGLTINEKLFF.

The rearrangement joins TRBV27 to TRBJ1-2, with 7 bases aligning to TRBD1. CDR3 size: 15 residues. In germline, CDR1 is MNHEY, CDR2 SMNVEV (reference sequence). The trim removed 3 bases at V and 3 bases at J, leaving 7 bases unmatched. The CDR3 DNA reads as TGTGCCAGCAGTTTCGTGTCAGGGGGAGACTATGGCTACACCTTC. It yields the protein CASSFVSGGDYGYTF.

CDR3 bases: TGCAGCGGAGACGGGGGAGGGAGCACAGATACGCAGTATTTT. Residues: CSGDGGGSTDTQYF. The chain is built from TRBV29-1 and TRBJ2-3; TRBD2 matches at 7 bases. With 7 bases clipped from V and 0 bases from J, the junction kept 7 bases outside the gene matches. CDR1 is SQVTM and CDR2 is ANQGSEA in the germline V gene. The CDR3 consists of 14 residues.

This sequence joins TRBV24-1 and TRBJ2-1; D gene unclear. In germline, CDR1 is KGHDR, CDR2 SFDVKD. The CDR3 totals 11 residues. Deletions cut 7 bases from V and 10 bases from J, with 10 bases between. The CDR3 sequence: CATRDTGEQFF. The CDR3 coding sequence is TGTGCCACCAGAGACACCGGGGAGCAGTTCTTC.

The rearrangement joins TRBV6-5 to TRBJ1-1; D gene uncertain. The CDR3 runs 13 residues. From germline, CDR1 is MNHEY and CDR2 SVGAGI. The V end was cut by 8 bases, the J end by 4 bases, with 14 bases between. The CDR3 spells CASSADLSTEAFF. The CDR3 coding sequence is TGTGCCAGCTCAGCGGATCTTAGCACTGAAGCTTTCTTT.

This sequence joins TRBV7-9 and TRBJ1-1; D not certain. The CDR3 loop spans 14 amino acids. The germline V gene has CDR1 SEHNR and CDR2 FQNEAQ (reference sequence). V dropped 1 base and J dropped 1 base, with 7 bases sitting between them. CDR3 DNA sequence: TGTGCCAGCAGCTTAGTTGCGGAGAACACTGAAGCTTTCTTT. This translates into CASSLVAENTEAFF.

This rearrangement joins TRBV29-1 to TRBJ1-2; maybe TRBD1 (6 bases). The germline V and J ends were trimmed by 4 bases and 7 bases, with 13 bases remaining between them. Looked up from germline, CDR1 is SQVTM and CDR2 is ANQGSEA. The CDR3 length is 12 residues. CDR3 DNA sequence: TGCAGCGTTGGGTCCAGGGGAGTTGGCTACACCTTC. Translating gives CSVGSRGVGYTF.